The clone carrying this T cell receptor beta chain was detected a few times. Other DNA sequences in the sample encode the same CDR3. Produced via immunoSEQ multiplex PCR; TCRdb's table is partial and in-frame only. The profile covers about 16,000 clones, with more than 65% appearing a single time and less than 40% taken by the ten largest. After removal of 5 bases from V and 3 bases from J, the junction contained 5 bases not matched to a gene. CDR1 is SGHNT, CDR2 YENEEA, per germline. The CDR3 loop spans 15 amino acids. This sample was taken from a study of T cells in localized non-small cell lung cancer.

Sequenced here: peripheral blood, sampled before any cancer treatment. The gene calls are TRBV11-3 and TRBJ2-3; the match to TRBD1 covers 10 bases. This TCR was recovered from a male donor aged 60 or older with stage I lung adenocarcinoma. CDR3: CASSPRQGATDTQYF. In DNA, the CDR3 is TGTGCCAGCAGCCCCAGACAGGGGGCTACAGATACGCAGTATTTT.